These 20 T cell receptor beta chains were all obtained from the same sample, sequenced in a study of neurological immune-mediated disorders. TCRdb ran MiXCR on the 5' RACE reads and lists one entry per CDR3 protein. Altogether 65,000 to 95,000 distinct CDR3 sequences are present, 4.5% to 7.5% being singletons, with the ten largest covering roughly 7.3%. As to time point: longitudinal time-point 2. Source material: PBMCs. These TCRs come from a woman aged 60-70 years with multiple sclerosis.

Many counts were recorded for this clonotype. CDR3 bases: TGCGCCAGCAGCTTGGAAGTGGGCGGAGAGACCCAGTACTTC. It is translated as CASSLEVGGETQYF. This chain uses TRBV5-1 with TRBJ2-5; D not resolved. Trimming removed 0 bases from V and 4 bases from J, with 10 bases in between. This CDR3 has 14 residues. The germline CDR1 and CDR2 sequences are SGHRS and YFSETQ.

This clonotype was seen many times. The rearrangement links TRBV6-5 to TRBJ1-5; D remains ambiguous. This CDR3 is 14 amino acids long. The V gene's germline CDR1 is MNHEY and CDR2 SVGAGI. The V gene lost 8 bases and the J gene lost 4 bases, with 15 bases spanning the gap. DNA for the CDR3: TGTGCCAGCTTTTCTCCGCGAAAGAATCAGCCCCAGCATTTT. This codes for CASFSPRKNQPQHF.

The sample holds many counts of this clonotype. The rearrangement links TRBV7-2 to TRBJ1-6, with D uncertain. The germline CDR1 and CDR2 sequences are SGHTA and FQGNSA. This CDR3 has 14 amino acids. V gave up 2 bases and J gave up 9 bases, with 11 bases separating them. The CDR3 loop reads CASSLPSGSSPLHF. The CDR3 DNA reads as TGTGCCAGCAGCTTACCTAGCGGATCTTCACCCCTCCACTTT.

The chain combines TRBV2 with TRBJ2-3, with D possibly matching TRBD2 (6 bases). V gave up 4 bases and J gave up 2 bases, with 13 bases separating them. Germline lookup yields CDR1 SNHLY and CDR2 FYNNEI. The CDR3 totals 15 residues. The CDR3 loop is CASSVRDSYTDTQYF. The CDR3 DNA sequence: TGTGCCAGCAGTGTCCGGGACTCTTACACAGATACGCAGTATTTT. Looking up the rest from reference TRBV2 and TRBJ2-3 gives the full variable domain: EPEVTQTPSHQVTQMGQEVILRCVPISNHLYFYWYRQILGQKVEFLVSFYNNEISEKSEIFDDQFSVERPDGSNFTLKIRSTKLEDSAMYFCASSVRDSYTDTQYFGPGTRLTVL.

This clonotype came up many times. The CDR3 region is CASSLRTVTGANVLTF. The CDR3 nucleotides read TGCGCCAGCAGCCTCCGGACAGTAACTGGGGCCAACGTCCTGACTTTC. V usage is TRBV5-1 and J usage is TRBJ2-6, with D tentatively TRBD1 (6 bases). With 4 bases removed from V and 2 bases from J, the gap between germline ends came to 13 bases. The CDR3 has 16 residues. The germline V gene has CDR1 SGHRS and CDR2 YFSETQ. The complete variable domain, with remaining parts taken from reference TRBV5-1 and TRBJ2-6, reads KAGVTQTPRYLIKTRGQQVTLSCSPISGHRSVSWYQQTPGQGLQFLFEYFSETQRNKGNFPGRFSGRQFSNSRSEMNVSTLELGDSALYLCASSLRTVTGANVLTFGAGSRLTVL.

The chain joins TRBV18 to TRBJ2-7; 8 bases agree with TRBD1. The germline V gene has CDR1 KGHSH and CDR2 LQKENI. CDR3 length equals 14 residues. With V trimmed by 5 bases and J by 3 bases, 6 bases remained unmatched. CDR3 coding DNA: TGTGCCAGCTCATTGGGACAGGAACACTACGAGCAGTACTTC. It specifies CASSLGQEHYEQYF.

This chain connects TRBV7-8 to TRBJ2-3; possibly TRBD2 for D (5 bases). The V end was cut by 5 bases, the J end by 5 bases, with 11 bases between. The CDR3 sequence is 13 residues long. The germline V gene encodes CDR1 SGHVS and CDR2 FQNEAQ. CDR3: CASSPSGEDTQYF. The CDR3 coding sequence is TGTGCCAGCAGCCCATCCGGGGAAGATACGCAGTATTTT.

There are many counts of this clonotype. This sequence joins TRBV20-1 and TRBJ2-7; tentative D call: TRBD1 (6 bases). Germline V lookup: CDR1 DFQATT, CDR2 SNEGSKA (reference sequence). This CDR3 spans 11 amino acids. The V end was cut by 5 bases, the J end by 3 bases, with 8 bases between. The CDR3 DNA sequence: TGCAGTGCTTTGGACAGCTACGAGCAGTACTTC. It is translated as CSALDSYEQYF.

This clonotype was observed at least ten times. V usage is TRBV5-6 and J usage is TRBJ1-1; D remains ambiguous. CDR3 size: 13 residues. Germline assignment: CDR1 SGHDT and CDR2 YYEEEE. Trimming pared 2 bases from V and 5 bases from J, leaving 10 bases between. The CDR3 DNA follows: TGTGCCAGCAGCTTTATCCAGCGAACTGAAGCTTTCTTT. The encoded protein is CASSFIQRTEAFF.

This clonotype was recorded a few times. V gene TRBV7-6 combines with J gene TRBJ2-2; 10 bases agree with TRBD2. The junction had 3 bases not matched to a gene; V was cut back by 5 bases and J by 0 bases. The CDR3 extends over 16 amino acids. In germline, CDR1 is SGHVS, CDR2 FNYEAQ. CDR3 sequence (DNA): TGTGCCAGCAGCACCGGACTAGCGGCGAACACCGGGGAGCTGTTTTTT. Translated, it gives CASSTGLAANTGELFF.

In this sample, this clonotype turned up many times. The chain combines TRBV5-5 with TRBJ2-1, with no clear D. V gave up 0 bases and J gave up 8 bases, with 15 bases separating them. Germline CDR1 SGHKS, CDR2 YYEKEE (reference sequence). The CDR3 has 15 residues. The CDR3 DNA sequence: TGTGCCAGCAGCTTGGGGCTAGTTTCATCCGATGAGCAGTTCTTC. Translated: CASSLGLVSSDEQFF.

This clonotype was observed at least ten times. J is TRBJ1-6 and V is TRBV5-1, with TRBD1 as a possible D gene (5 bases). The V end was cut by 0 bases, the J end by 7 bases, with 14 bases between. Germline V lookup: CDR1 SGHRS, CDR2 YFSETQ. This CDR3 is built from 16 residues. CDR3 sequence (DNA): TGCGCCAGCAGCTTGGGGGCAAGAGGGACCAATTCACCCCTCCACTTT. This sequence encodes CASSLGARGTNSPLHF.

This clonotype was counted between two and nine times. The genes are TRBV7-9 and TRBJ2-7; D might be TRBD1 or TRBD2, each matching 6 bases. This CDR3 has 13 amino acids. CDR1 and CDR2 from the germline V gene are SEHNR and FQNEAQ (reference sequence). Trimming left V 5 bases short and J 6 bases short, with 14 bases between. CDR3 region: CASSPLGGFEQYF. CDR3 nucleotide sequence: TGTGCCAGCAGCCCACTGGGGGGCTTCGAGCAGTACTTC.

This clonotype was observed many times. The chain employs TRBV5-6 and TRBJ2-5; D is unresolved. CDR3 length: 18 amino acids. From germline, CDR1 is SGHDT and CDR2 YYEEEE. Between the trimmed V and J ends, which lost 5 bases and 7 bases, there was a span of 30 bases. This CDR3 reads CASSRSGRPAASMVTQYF. The CDR3 DNA is TGTGCCAGCAGTCGTTCGGGTAGGCCAGCCGCCTCGATGGTGACCCAGTACTTC. Full variable domain (outside the CDR3, taken from reference TRBV5-6 and TRBJ2-5): DAGVTQSPTHLIKTRGQQVTLRCSPKSGHDTVSWYQQALGQGPQFIFQYYEEEERQRGNFPDRFSGHQFPNYSSELNVNALLLGDSALYLCASSRSGRPAASMVTQYFGPGTRLLVL.

This clonotype was detected a few times. This rearrangement joins TRBV5-1 to TRBJ2-2, with TRBD1 matching 10 bases. CDR3 length: 15 residues. Germline loops: CDR1 SGHRS, CDR2 YFSETQ. The V segment lost 7 bases and the J segment 4 bases; nucleotides outside the gene matches: 7. The CDR3 DNA reads TGCGCCAGCGACCGGACAGGGGGTCTCACCGGGGAGCTGTTTTTT. Amino acid sequence: CASDRTGGLTGELFF.

At least ten counts were recorded for this clonotype. This sequence joins TRBV7-2 and TRBJ2-3; D could derive from TRBD1 or TRBD2 (5 bases each). Trimming cost V 1 base and J 5 bases, with 13 bases left between them. The V gene's germline CDR1 is SGHTA and CDR2 FQGNSA. The CDR3 sequence is 15 residues long. CDR3 sequence reads: CASSLVGVTIDTQYF. In DNA form, the CDR3 reads TGTGCCAGCAGCTTAGTGGGGGTTACGATAGATACGCAGTATTTT.

In its sample, this clonotype was seen many times. CDR3 amino acids: CASSLLGTDTQYF. CDR3 DNA sequence: TGTGCCAGCAGCTTGTTGGGCACAGATACGCAGTATTTT. V and J are TRBV7-9 and TRBJ2-3; D not resolved. The germline gives CDR1 SEHNR, CDR2 FQNEAQ (reference sequence). The CDR3 contains 13 residues. V lost 3 bases and J lost 1, with 5 bases in between.

This clonotype occurred many times. This rearrangement joins TRBV2 to TRBJ1-2; D may be TRBD1 (6 bases). This CDR3 contains 14 residues. Trimming took 8 bases from V and 3 from J, leaving 16 bases between them. Looked up from germline, CDR1 is SNHLY and CDR2 is FYNNEI. This CDR3 is CASARGNRDYGYTF. CDR3 nucleotides: TGTGCCAGCGCCCGGGGGAACAGGGACTATGGCTACACCTTC.

This clonotype was detected ten times or more. The chain combines TRBV7-2 with TRBJ2-3; TRBD2 is a possible D gene (6 bases). Trimming shortened V by 5 bases and J by 4 bases, and 13 bases separated the two germline ends. Germline V gene data show CDR1 as SGHTA and CDR2 as FQGNSA. This CDR3 spans 14 amino acids. CDR3 loop: CASSTTGGADTQYF. The CDR3 region has the DNA TGTGCCAGCAGCACCACCGGGGGAGCAGATACGCAGTATTTT.

This clonotype was detected only a few times. This sequence joins TRBV12-3 or TRBV12-4 and TRBJ1-2, with no clear D. Trimming took off 6 bases at V and 6 bases at J, with 23 bases between the two ends. This CDR3 is 16 amino acids long. The CDR3 here is CASSPTINRPSDGYTF. The CDR3 coding sequence is TGTGCCAGCAGCCCTACTATTAACCGGCCTAGTGATGGCTACACCTTC.